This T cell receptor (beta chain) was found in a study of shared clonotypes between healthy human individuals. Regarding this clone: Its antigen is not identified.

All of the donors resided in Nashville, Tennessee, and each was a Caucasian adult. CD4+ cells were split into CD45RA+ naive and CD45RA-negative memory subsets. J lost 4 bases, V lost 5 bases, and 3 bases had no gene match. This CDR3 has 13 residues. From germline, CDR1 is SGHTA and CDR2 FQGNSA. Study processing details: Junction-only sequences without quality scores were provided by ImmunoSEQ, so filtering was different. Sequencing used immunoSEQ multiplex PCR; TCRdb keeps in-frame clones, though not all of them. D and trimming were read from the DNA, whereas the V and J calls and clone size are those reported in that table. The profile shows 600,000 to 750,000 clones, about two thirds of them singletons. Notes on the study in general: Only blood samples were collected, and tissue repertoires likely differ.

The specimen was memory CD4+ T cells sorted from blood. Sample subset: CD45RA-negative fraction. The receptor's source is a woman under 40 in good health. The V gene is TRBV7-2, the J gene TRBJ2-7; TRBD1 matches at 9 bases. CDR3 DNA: TGTGCCAGCAGCATACAGGGGGCTTACGAGCAGTACTTC. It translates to CASSIQGAYEQYF. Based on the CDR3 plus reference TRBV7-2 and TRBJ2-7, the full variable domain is GAGVSQSPSNKVTEKGKDVELRCDPISGHTALYWYRQSLGQGLEFLIYFQGNSAPDKSGLPSDRFSAERTGGSVSTLTIQRTQQEDSAVYLCASSIQGAYEQYFGPGTRLTVT.